These 2 T cell receptor beta chains were sequenced from one sample in a study of T cells in Graves' hyperthyroidism and ophthalmopathy. RNA transcripts served as the template for amplifying TCR beta CDR3 regions. RT-PCR in the first round (using the HTBI primer set) targeted the TCR CDR3. Using its own MiXCR run on the multiplex PCR reads, TCRdb lists one record per CDR3 protein. Among about 300,000 distinct CDR3 sequences listed, approximately 18% were seen once. Sequencing was carried out using blood. The receptor source for this set is a man aged 45 to 65 with Graves' ophthalmopathy.

A remark on this clonotype: A much more abundant neighbour one base away suggests this may be a read error. This chain uses TRBV7-3 with TRBJ2-2; 9 bases are shared with TRBD2. Germline lookup yields CDR1 SGHTA and CDR2 FQGTGA. The CDR3 loop spans 14 amino acids. The CDR3 DNA follows: TGTGCCAGCAGCCCCGGACTAGCGACCGGGGAGCCGTTTTTT. Amino acids: CASSPGLATGEPFF.

This clonotype was recorded a few times. This chain connects TRBV7-2 to TRBJ2-1; no clear D gene. CDR1 and CDR2 from the germline V gene are SGHTA and FQGNSA. Trimming cost V 8 bases and J 6 bases, with 8 bases left between them. The CDR3 consists of 11 residues. The chain's CDR3 is CASRSTNEQFF. As DNA, the CDR3 is TGTGCCAGCCGCAGCACCAATGAGCAGTTCTTC.